A single T cell receptor (beta chain) is shown here with its context. These data originate in a study of technical replicates of blood from a few donors. The method was immunoSEQ multiplex PCR; TCRdb's version includes in-frame clones alone and lacks a portion of them. The sample contains around 62,000 clones, about 97% of which appear only once. Germline V gene sequence: CDR1 SGHDT, CDR2 YYEEEE. Trimming removed 6 bases at V and 5 bases at J, with 18 bases between. CDR3 length: 15 amino acids. This chain links TRBV5-6 with TRBJ2-1, with D possibly being TRBD1 (6 bases). The source is a human donor in good health. Sample: T cells isolated from PBMCs. The CDR3 spells CASTLGYQGHNEQFF. The CDR3 DNA follows: TGTGCCAGCACCCTGGGTTATCAGGGGCACAATGAGCAGTTCTTC.